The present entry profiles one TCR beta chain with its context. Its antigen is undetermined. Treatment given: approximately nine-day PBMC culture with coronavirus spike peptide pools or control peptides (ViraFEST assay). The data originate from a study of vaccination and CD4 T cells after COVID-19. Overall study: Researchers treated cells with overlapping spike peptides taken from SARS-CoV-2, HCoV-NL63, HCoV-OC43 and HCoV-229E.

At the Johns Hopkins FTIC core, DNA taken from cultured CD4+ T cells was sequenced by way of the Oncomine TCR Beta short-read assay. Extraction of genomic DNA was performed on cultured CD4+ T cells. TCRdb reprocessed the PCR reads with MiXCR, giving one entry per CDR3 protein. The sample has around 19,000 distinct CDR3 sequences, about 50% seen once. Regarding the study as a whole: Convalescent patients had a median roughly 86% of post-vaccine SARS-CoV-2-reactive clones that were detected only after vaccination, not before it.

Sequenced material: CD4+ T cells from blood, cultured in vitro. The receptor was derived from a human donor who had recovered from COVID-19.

CDR3 nucleotides: TGCAGTTCTAAGGGCAGGTCAAACACTGAAGCTTTCTTT. It yields the protein CSSKGRSNTEAFF. This chain links TRBV20-1 with TRBJ1-1; D unclear. The germline V gene encodes CDR1 DFQATT and CDR2 SNEGSKA (reference sequence). The V end lost 8 bases, the J end lost 2 bases, and 15 bases lay between the germline ends. The CDR3 covers 13 residues.